The 29 T cell receptor beta chains below all came from one sample that was sequenced in a study of neoadjuvant anti-PD-1 for oral cavity cancer. Assay used: immunoSEQ multiplex PCR; TCRdb lists only in-frame clones, some missing. The sample records over 13,000 clones, 70% to 85% being singletons. As to time point: after neoadjuvant nivolumab, at surgical resection. Specimen: PBMCs, collected after nivolumab (anti-PD-1) treatment. These receptors were taken from a person between 40 and 79 years old with oral cavity squamous cell carcinoma.

The rearrangement links TRBV28 to TRBJ2-7, with D perhaps being TRBD1 or TRBD2 (5 bases each). CDR3 length: 15 residues. Germline V gene sequence: CDR1 MDHEN, CDR2 SYDVKM. V lost 5 bases and J 4 bases, leaving 18 bases between the germline ends. The CDR3 is CASSASLGPLYEQYF. The DNA of the CDR3 is TGTGCCAGCAGTGCCTCATTGGGACCGCTGTACGAGCAGTACTTC.

Here the CDR3 reads CASSHRQGSSYNEQFF. The CDR3 coding sequence is TGCGCCAGCAGCCATAGACAGGGCTCCTCCTACAATGAGCAGTTCTTC. The V call is TRBV5-1, the J call TRBJ2-1; 7 bases line up with TRBD1. The V gene's germline CDR1 is SGHRS and CDR2 YFSETQ. The trim removed 4 bases at V and 0 bases at J, leaving 7 bases unmatched. This CDR3 region has 16 residues.

The rearrangement links TRBV5-1 to TRBJ1-2; 7 bases fit TRBD1. This CDR3 spans 16 amino acids. The J segment lost 2 bases and the V segment lost 4 bases, leaving 11 bases of the junction unmatched. CDR1 and CDR2 (germline): SGHRS, YFSETQ. CDR3 amino acids: CASSLTTGTVNYGYTF. The CDR3 nucleotides are TGCGCCAGCAGCCTGACCACCGGGACAGTAAACTATGGCTACACCTTC.

The CDR3 reads CASSLAGVSYEQYF. The CDR3 DNA reads TGTGCCAGCAGCTTGGCCGGGGTCTCTTACGAGCAGTACTTC. The chain links TRBV5-4 to TRBJ2-7; D perhaps matches TRBD2 (5 bases). V was shortened by 0 bases and J by 4 bases, with 11 bases between the two germline ends. Germline V gene sequence: CDR1 SGHNT, CDR2 YYREEE (reference sequence). This CDR3 has 14 amino acids.

The rearrangement links TRBV30 to TRBJ1-5, with TRBD1 identical over 8 bases. CDR1 and CDR2 (germline): GTSNPN, SVGIG (reference sequence). Trimming at V came to 5 bases and at J to 4 bases, leaving 4 bases not matched to a gene. The CDR3 sequence is 13 residues long. This CDR3 reads CAWAGGRNQPQHF. Written as DNA, the CDR3 is TGTGCCTGGGCAGGGGGCCGGAATCAGCCCCAGCATTTT.

This clone was seen just once. V and J are TRBV2 and TRBJ1-1, with TRBD1 as a possible D gene (6 bases). Trimming took off 4 bases at V and 4 bases at J, with 7 bases between the two ends. CDR1 is SNHLY and CDR2 is FYNNEI in the germline V gene. The CDR3 is made up of 12 amino acids. The CDR3 spells CASSGTVTEAFF. The DNA of the CDR3 is TGTGCCAGCAGTGGGACAGTCACTGAAGCTTTCTTT.

The rearrangement uses TRBV29-1 and TRBJ1-3, with TRBD1 matching 9 bases. The CDR3 totals 16 residues. After removal of 6 bases from V and 0 bases from J, the junction contained 9 bases not matched to a gene. The V gene's germline CDR1 is SQVTM and CDR2 ANQGSEA. DNA of the CDR3: TGCAGCGTCAGCCCGACAGGGGGGTCCTCTGGAAACACCATATATTTT. Translation gives CSVSPTGGSSGNTIYF.

The rearrangement links TRBV5-4 to TRBJ1-4, with 10 bases aligning to TRBD1. The ends lost 4 bases at V and 7 bases at J; junction bases unmatched: 7. This CDR3 has 15 residues. Per germline, CDR1 SGHNT and CDR2 YYREEE (reference sequence). CDR3 nucleotides: TGTGCCAGCAGCATCGACAGGGGGCGTATTGAAAAACTGTTTTTT. Protein product: CASSIDRGRIEKLFF.

The V gene is TRBV11-1, the J gene TRBJ2-3; D perhaps matches TRBD1 (6 bases). The germline V gene encodes CDR1 SGHAT and CDR2 FQDESV (reference sequence). V was trimmed by 4 bases and J by 1 base, leaving 15 bases between them. This CDR3 has 16 amino acids. CDR3 protein: CASSWNGGAGTDTQYF. CDR3 nucleotides: TGTGCCAGCAGCTGGAATGGGGGCGCGGGCACAGATACGCAGTATTTT.

This chain links TRBV13 with TRBJ2-7; the match to TRBD2 covers 7 bases. This CDR3 is 14 amino acids long. With V trimmed by 5 bases and J by 0 bases, 4 bases remained unmatched. Germline values: CDR1 PRHDT, CDR2 FYEKMQ (reference sequence). CDR3 region: CASSPGGNSYEQYF. CDR3 nucleotide sequence: TGTGCCAGCAGCCCCGGGGGGAACTCCTACGAGCAGTACTTC.

The chain couples TRBV7-6 to TRBJ1-1; D is ambiguous. Trimming took off 1 base at V and 6 bases at J, with 6 bases between the two ends. This CDR3 comprises 12 residues. Germline CDR1 reads SGHVS; CDR2 reads FNYEAQ. In nucleotides, the CDR3 is TGTGCCAGCAGCTTAGGGGGTTCTGAAGCTTTCTTT. Translated, it gives CASSLGGSEAFF.

This chain joins TRBV15 and TRBJ1-2; D is unclear. The germline V and J ends were trimmed by 3 bases and 2 bases, with 7 bases remaining between them. CDR1 is LNHNV, CDR2 YYDKDF, per germline (reference sequence). CDR3 length equals 13 residues. The CDR3 region has the DNA TGTGCCACCAGCAGCACACTGAACTATGGCTACACCTTC. Translated, it gives CATSSTLNYGYTF.

The rearrangement links TRBV28 to TRBJ2-1; D gene uncertain. Germline V gene lookup returns CDR1 MDHEN and CDR2 SYDVKM. CDR3 length equals 13 residues. V was shortened by 5 bases and J by 10 bases, with 15 bases between the two germline ends. The CDR3 region is CASSVPTPQEQFF. The CDR3 region has the DNA TGTGCCAGCAGTGTCCCGACACCTCAGGAGCAGTTCTTC.

The rearrangement uses TRBV7-8 and TRBJ2-1, with 7 bases identical to TRBD2. V trimming: 1 base; J trimming: 2 bases; junction bases outside the gene matches: 2. The CDR3 extends over 15 amino acids. Germline V CDR1 and CDR2: SGHVS, FQNEAQ. CDR3 DNA sequence: TGTGCCAGCAGCTTAGTGGGGGGGGCCTACAATGAGCAGTTCTTC. Its protein is CASSLVGGAYNEQFF.

The chain is built from TRBV7-9 and TRBJ1-6, with D unresolved. The germline CDR1 and CDR2 sequences are SEHNR and FQNEAQ (reference sequence). Trimming left V 1 base short and J 3 bases short, with 13 bases between. The CDR3 is 17 residues long. The CDR3 DNA follows: TGTGCCAGCAGCTTAGGGCCGGGAGTGGGCTATAATTCACCCCTCCACTTT. Residues: CASSLGPGVGYNSPLHF.

This chain connects TRBV19 to TRBJ1-1, with 8 bases that match TRBD1. Germline-derived CDR1 and CDR2 are LNHDA and SQIVND (reference sequence). Trimming at V came to 3 bases and at J to 6 bases, leaving 6 bases not matched to a gene. The CDR3 consists of 14 residues. This CDR3 is CASSMYTGGSEAFF. CDR3 coding DNA: TGTGCCAGTAGTATGTACACAGGGGGATCTGAAGCTTTCTTT.

The chain uses TRBV11-1 and TRBJ2-7, with D perhaps TRBD1 (7 bases). Trimming took off 5 bases at V and 2 bases at J, with 16 bases between the two ends. From germline, CDR1 is SGHAT and CDR2 FQDESV (reference sequence). This CDR3 comprises 15 residues. In DNA form, the CDR3 reads TGTGCCAGCAGCCTGGGGGGACAGTCTACCTACGAGCAGTACTTC. Its translation is CASSLGGQSTYEQYF. The full variable domain, its missing parts supplied by reference TRBV11-1 and TRBJ2-7, is EAEVAQSPRYKITEKSQAVAFWCDPISGHATLYWYRQILGQGPELLVQFQDESVVDDSQLPKDRFSAERLKGVDSTLKIQPAELGDSAMYLCASSLGGQSTYEQYFGPGTRLTVT.

As DNA, the CDR3 is TGTGCCAGCAGTCGTCCCGGGACAGGCTCCTACGAGCAGTACTTC. Its translation: CASSRPGTGSYEQYF. This chain joins TRBV25-1 and TRBJ2-7; 8 bases line up with TRBD1. Germline assignment: CDR1 MGHDK and CDR2 SYGVNS. The CDR3 consists of 15 residues. V was pared by 5 bases and J by 0 bases, with 6 bases of the junction left unmatched.

The chain joins TRBV15 to TRBJ2-1, with unresolved D. Germline assignment: CDR1 LNHNV and CDR2 YYDKDF (reference sequence). The CDR3 is made up of 14 amino acids. Trimming took off 0 bases at V and 9 bases at J, with 12 bases between the two ends. This CDR3 is CATSREGLLSEQFF. As DNA, the CDR3 is TGTGCCACCAGCAGAGAAGGGCTACTTAGTGAGCAGTTCTTC.

The chain links TRBV4-1 to TRBJ1-2; D might be TRBD1 (6 bases). Per the germline V gene, CDR1 is MGHRA and CDR2 is YSYEKL. The CDR3 extends over 13 amino acids. Between the trimmed V and J ends, which lost 3 bases and 10 bases, there was a span of 15 bases. This chain's CDR3 is CASSQIRDIIYTF. The CDR3 region has the DNA TGCGCCAGCAGCCAGATCCGGGACATCATCTACACCTTC.

This sequence joins TRBV5-5 and TRBJ1-2, with D possibly being TRBD1 (5 bases). The CDR3 covers 13 residues. V lost 6 bases, J lost 5 bases, and 14 bases lay in between. CDR1 and CDR2 from the germline V gene are SGHKS and YYEKEE (reference sequence). CDR3 sequence reads: CASTLSGNYGYTF. In DNA form, the CDR3 reads TGTGCCAGCACCTTATCAGGGAATTATGGCTACACCTTC.

J is TRBJ2-5 and V is TRBV5-1, with D unclear. The CDR3 is 11 residues long. Germline loops: CDR1 SGHRS, CDR2 YFSETQ. V lost 2 bases, J lost 2 bases, and 1 base lay in between. The CDR3, as DNA: TGCGCCAGCAGCTTACAAGAGACCCAGTACTTC. The encoded protein is CASSLQETQYF.

The rearrangement joins TRBV11-2 to TRBJ1-4; TRBD1 is a possible D gene (5 bases). Germline V lookup: CDR1 SGHAT, CDR2 FQNNGV. V was clipped by 3 bases and J by 8 bases, with 10 bases between them. The CDR3 is 13 residues long. CDR3 in amino acids: CASSFGGFEKLFF. CDR3 coding DNA: TGTGCCAGCAGCTTCGGGGGGTTCGAAAAACTGTTTTTT. The variable domain in full, with the rest retrieved from reference TRBV11-2 and TRBJ1-4, is EAGVAQSPRYKIIEKRQSVAFWCNPISGHATLYWYQQILGQGPKLLIQFQNNGVVDDSQLPKDRFSAERLKGVDSTLKIQPAKLEDSAVYLCASSFGGFEKLFFGSGTQLSVL.

This chain uses TRBV4-1 with TRBJ2-7; D gene uncertain. CDR1 MGHRA and CDR2 YSYEKL come from the germline V gene. The CDR3 is 19 residues long. V was shortened by 0 bases and J by 1 base, with 22 bases between the two germline ends. CDR3 protein: CASSQESTRFRSPSYEQYF. The CDR3 DNA reads TGCGCCAGCAGCCAAGAATCCACCCGTTTTCGGAGCCCGTCCTACGAGCAGTACTTC.

This clone was observed a handful of times. The chain employs TRBV10-1 and TRBJ2-7; D could derive from TRBD1 or TRBD2 (5 bases each). V was cut by 3 bases and J by 5 bases, with 17 bases left in between. There are 15 residues in the CDR3. Germline V gives CDR1 WNHNN, CDR2 SYGVQD (reference sequence). CDR3: CASSDPTGLGNEQYF. The DNA of the CDR3 is TGCGCCAGCAGTGACCCCACAGGTCTCGGGAACGAGCAGTACTTC.

The rearrangement links TRBV29-1 to TRBJ1-2, with 10 bases lining up with TRBD1. Looked up from germline, CDR1 is SQVTM and CDR2 is ANQGSEA. J was trimmed by 2 bases and V by 3 bases; bases with no gene match: 9. The CDR3 is 16 amino acids. This CDR3 is CSVDPGQGTTNYGYTF. The DNA of the CDR3 is TGCAGCGTTGATCCGGGACAGGGGACGACAAACTATGGCTACACCTTC.

The V and J genes are TRBV9 and TRBJ2-5; possibly TRBD1 for D (5 bases). Germline assignment: CDR1 SGDLS and CDR2 YYNGEE. V lost 0 bases and J lost 0, with 6 bases in between. This CDR3 comprises 14 residues. CDR3 nucleotide sequence: TGTGCCAGCAGCGTAGGGACAAACCAAGAGACCCAGTACTTC. This sequence encodes CASSVGTNQETQYF.

This chain links TRBV29-1 with TRBJ2-5; 9 nucleotides agree with TRBD1. With the DNA end fitting TRBJ2-7 better, the J assignment may be wrong. CDR1 is SQVTM and CDR2 is ANQGSEA in the germline V gene. This CDR3 region has 15 residues. This CDR3 is CSVEGRQGDSYEQYF. CDR3 coding DNA: TGCAGCGTTGAGGGTCGACAGGGGGATTCCTACGAGCAGTACTTC.

This chain joins TRBV5-1 and TRBJ1-1; 9 nucleotides align to TRBD1. Germline lookup yields CDR1 SGHRS and CDR2 YFSETQ. Trimming at V came to 0 bases and at J to 0 bases, leaving 3 bases not matched to a gene. The CDR3 spans 16 residues. DNA for the CDR3: TGCGCCAGCAGCTTGGCCGGGACAGGGATGAACACTGAAGCTTTCTTT. As protein: CASSLAGTGMNTEAFF.